The present entry profiles one TCR beta chain with its context. This sample was included in a study of cytomegalovirus exposure and HLA in healthy donors. The V and J ends lost 0 bases and 0 bases respectively, with 7 bases between them. The CDR3 has 15 residues. From germline, CDR1 is SGDLS and CDR2 YYNGEE. Primers included in the PCR were 60 Vbeta and 13 Jbeta primers. The table came from immunoSEQ multiplex PCR; TCRdb's copy has only in-frame clones and leaves some out. Among roughly 200,000 clones listed, around 80% were seen once. Sequencing input: PBMCs. This receptor was obtained from a woman in her thirties in good health and CMV-seropositive. The gene calls are TRBV9 and TRBJ1-5, with no clear D. The CDR3 DNA is TGTGCCAGCAGCGTAGACGAGAATAGCAATCAGCCCCAGCATTTT. It codes for CASSVDENSNQPQHF.